This TCR beta chain comes out of a study of blood T cell repertoires in COVID-19. Across the study: Donors in the United States, Italy and Spain gave samples during acute or convalescent COVID-19. The cDNA or gDNA used as material had been derived from T cells, B-cell-depleted T cells, or PBMCs.

Germline trimming cut 5 bases from V and 3 bases from J; bases unmatched to any gene: 9. Per germline, CDR1 LGHDT and CDR2 YNNKEL (reference sequence). CDR3 length: 16 amino acids. This clone was seen only once. In the authors' methods: Amplification with reference gene primers provided the estimates of nucleated cell counts. Sequenced by immunoSEQ multiplex PCR; TCRdb stores in-frame clones only, minus some. Clonal size and the V and J genes are those of that table, whereas D and trimming came from the DNA. This sample has tens of thousands of clones, with approximately 78% found just once. This TCR was sampled from a human donor in a cohort sampled during active COVID-19. The J gene is TRBJ2-3, the V gene TRBV3-1 (or the pseudogene TRBV3-2); 9 nucleotides line up with TRBD1. The sample comprised peripheral blood. CDR3 bases: TGTGCCAGCAGCTATACCACAGGGGGCCGGACAGATACGCAGTATTTT. This sequence encodes CASSYTTGGRTDTQYF.